A single sample gave rise to the 8 T cell receptor beta chains below, sequenced in a study of PD-L1 blockade in urothelial cancer. Sequenced by immunoSEQ multiplex PCR; TCRdb stores in-frame clones only, minus some. Among about 80,000 clones, roughly 87% were seen once, and the ten largest hold 4.5% to 7%. The source was PBMCs, collected around atezolizumab (anti-PD-L1) treatment. These receptors were taken from a woman aged 70-85 years with urothelial cancer.

This chain connects TRBV19 to TRBJ1-5; possible D gene TRBD1, 6 bases. V was clipped by 7 bases and J by 2 bases, with 15 bases between them. The CDR3 is 15 residues long. The germline V gene encodes CDR1 LNHDA and CDR2 SQIVND (reference sequence). CDR3: CASTWGRGGNQPQHF. The CDR3 bases are TGTGCCAGTACCTGGGGCAGGGGAGGCAATCAGCCCCAGCATTTT.

V is TRBV5-5 and J is TRBJ1-5, with 7 positions matching TRBD1. Looked up from germline, CDR1 is SGHKS and CDR2 is YYEKEE (reference sequence). J was trimmed by 4 bases and V by 4 bases; bases with no gene match: 11. The CDR3 is 16 residues long. The CDR3: CASSLYFGTENQPQHF. In DNA, the CDR3 is TGTGCCAGCAGCCTGTACTTTGGGACAGAAAATCAGCCCCAGCATTTT.

This chain uses TRBV6-6 with TRBJ2-7; D possibly corresponds to TRBD2 (5 bases). Trimming cost V 0 bases and J 0 bases, with 9 bases left between them. CDR3 length equals 15 residues. Germline V lookup: CDR1 MNHNY, CDR2 SVGAGI (reference sequence). The CDR3 DNA reads TGTGCCAGCAGTTACTCTTACGGGAACTCCTACGAGCAGTACTTC. This codes for CASSYSYGNSYEQYF.

The chain uses TRBV5-1 and TRBJ2-1, with a possible D match to TRBD1 (6 bases). Germline V gene sequence: CDR1 SGHRS, CDR2 YFSETQ. Trimming removed 4 bases from V and 4 bases from J, with 15 bases in between. This CDR3 spans 15 amino acids. The CDR3 nucleotides are TGCGCCAGCAGCATACAGGGAGCGAATTACAATGAGCAGTTCTTC. Protein product: CASSIQGANYNEQFF.

V and J are TRBV7-2 and TRBJ1-4, with no clear D. This CDR3 region has 15 residues. CDR1 is SGHTA and CDR2 is FQGNSA in the germline V gene. V gave up 2 bases and J gave up 7 bases, with 14 bases separating them. CDR3 sequence: CASSLHGSLSEKLFF. The DNA of the CDR3 is TGTGCCAGCAGCTTACATGGGAGTTTAAGTGAAAAACTGTTTTTT.

V usage is TRBV7-2 and J usage is TRBJ2-3, with 8 positions matching TRBD2. Trimming removed 1 base from V and 5 bases from J; junction bases left unmatched: 8. Germline V gene sequence: CDR1 SGHTA, CDR2 FQGNSA. CDR3 length: 16 amino acids. CDR3 coding DNA: TGTGCCAGCAGCTTAGGACGGGAGGGCCCGTTAGATACGCAGTATTTT. Its translation: CASSLGREGPLDTQYF.

The chain uses TRBV21-1 and TRBJ2-5; TRBD2, as called in the table, went unchecked against the DNA. TRBV21-1 is tagged as a pseudogene. The CDR3 is 21 amino acids. The CDR3 region is CASSKESPELAGGPIWETQYF. DNA for the CDR3: TGTGCCAGCAGCAAAGAATCCCCTGAACTAGCGGGGGGACCTATATGGGAGACCCAGTACTTC.

The chain joins TRBV29-1 to TRBJ2-2; 9 bases line up with TRBD1. The CDR3 length is 15 residues. The germline V gene has CDR1 SQVTM and CDR2 ANQGSEA. The trim removed 4 bases at V and 1 base at J, leaving 4 bases unmatched. CDR3: CSVVRQGGNTGELFF. CDR3 in DNA: TGCAGCGTTGTTCGACAGGGGGGGAACACCGGGGAGCTGTTTTTT.